The next 19 T cell receptor beta chains were all read from a single sample in a study of identical twins. One entry per CDR3 protein results from TCRdb running MiXCR on the 5' RACE reads. Among 450,000 to 600,000 distinct CDR3 sequences listed, around 20% were seen once. The sample was also linked to a second study, of yellow fever vaccine responses in identical twins.

The specimen was CD4+ T cells sorted from blood. The receptors were sampled from a woman aged 18-29 years in good health.

This clonotype was seen only a few times. The chain couples TRBV28 to TRBJ2-1, with 15 bases matching TRBD2. Trimming removed 5 bases from V and 9 bases from J; junction bases left unmatched: 17. CDR3 length: 19 residues. CDR1 and CDR2 from the germline V gene are MDHEN and SYDVKM. CDR3 DNA: TGTGCCAGCAGTCCCCCAGCTCCCGGACTAGCGGGAGGGCATGGTGAGCAGTTCTTC. This translates into CASSPPAPGLAGGHGEQFF. The variable domain in full, with the rest retrieved from reference TRBV28 and TRBJ2-1, is DVKVTQSSRYLVKRTGEKVFLECVQDMDHENMFWYRQDPGLGLRLIYFSYDVKMKEKGDIPEGYSVSREKKERFSLILESASTNQTSMYLCASSPPAPGLAGGHGEQFFGPGTRLTVL.

The chain couples TRBV6-1 to TRBJ1-1, with D hard to call. The CDR3 has 16 residues. The V gene's germline CDR1 is MNHNS and CDR2 SASEGT. V lost 5 bases to trimming and J lost 1 base, with 17 bases between them. The CDR3 DNA is TGTGCCAGCAGTCGTTCTAATAGACATCGGAACACTGAAGCTTTCTTT. This translates into CASSRSNRHRNTEAFF.

The chain carries TRBV29-1 and TRBJ2-5; no clear D gene. The CDR3 length is 14 residues. The germline V gene encodes CDR1 SQVTM and CDR2 ANQGSEA. V was shortened by 4 bases and J by 2 bases, with 14 bases between the two germline ends. The CDR3 spells CSVALVTLQETQYF. CDR3 nucleotide sequence: TGCAGCGTTGCTCTTGTGACACTTCAAGAGACCCAGTACTTC.

This clonotype was picked up a small number of times. The chain joins TRBV10-3 to TRBJ2-1, with TRBD1 matching 8 bases. Germline values: CDR1 ENHRY, CDR2 SYGVKD. This CDR3 has 14 amino acids. V lost 6 bases to trimming and J lost 6 bases; unmatched junction nucleotides: 7. The CDR3 DNA follows: TGTGCCATCAGGTGGACAGGGCTAAGCAATGAGCAGTTCTTC. As protein: CAIRWTGLSNEQFF.

At least ten counts were recorded for this clonotype. The chain combines TRBV5-1 with TRBJ2-7, with D possibly TRBD1 on 6 matching bases. Germline loops: CDR1 SGHRS, CDR2 YFSETQ. The CDR3 runs 14 residues. V dropped 4 bases and J dropped 5 bases, with 16 bases sitting between them. CDR3 loop: CASSRKQGSDEQYF. The CDR3 nucleotides are TGCGCCAGCAGCCGAAAACAGGGAAGCGACGAGCAGTACTTC. Supplemented by reference TRBV5-1 and TRBJ2-7, the full variable domain reads KAGVTQTPRYLIKTRGQQVTLSCSPISGHRSVSWYQQTPGQGLQFLFEYFSETQRNKGNFPGRFSGRQFSNSRSEMNVSTLELGDSALYLCASSRKQGSDEQYFGPGTRLTVT.

This chain links TRBV12-3 or TRBV12-4 with TRBJ1-1; 12 nucleotides align to TRBD1. The CDR3 totals 15 residues. The J segment lost 11 bases and the V segment lost 6 bases, leaving 13 bases of the junction unmatched. The CDR3 protein is CASRYQGTGGVGAFF. The CDR3 DNA is TGTGCCAGCAGATACCAAGGGACAGGGGGCGTTGGGGCTTTCTTT.

This chain uses TRBV11-3 with TRBJ1-6; 7 bases match TRBD1. This CDR3 contains 14 residues. V gave up 4 bases and J gave up 8 bases; unmatched junction bases: 5. Germline CDR1 SGHNT, CDR2 YENEEA. The CDR3 reads CASSSGDSYSPLHF. DNA for the CDR3: TGTGCCAGCAGCTCCGGGGACAGTTATTCACCCCTCCACTTT.

This clonotype was observed a handful of times. CDR3 loop: CASSRLRDRGDNEQFF. CDR3 DNA sequence: TGTGCCAGCAGCCGACTCCGGGACAGGGGTGACAATGAGCAGTTCTTC. The chain uses TRBV11-2 and TRBJ2-1; TRBD1 matches at 10 bases. Losses at the gene ends were 5 bases for V and 5 bases for J; bases not matched to a gene: 9. Germline CDR1 and CDR2: SGHAT and FQNNGV. The CDR3 extends over 16 amino acids. The full variable domain, in which reference TRBV11-2 and TRBJ2-1 provide the parts outside the CDR3, is EAGVAQSPRYKIIEKRQSVAFWCNPISGHATLYWYQQILGQGPKLLIQFQNNGVVDDSQLPKDRFSAERLKGVDSTLKIQPAKLEDSAVYLCASSRLRDRGDNEQFFGPGTRLTVL.

This clonotype was recorded many times. V usage is TRBV2 and J usage is TRBJ1-4, with D hard to call. Germline V gene data show CDR1 as SNHLY and CDR2 as FYNNEI. The CDR3 has 15 amino acids. V was trimmed by 6 bases and J by 3 bases, leaving 14 bases between them. CDR3: CASSALLGSNEKLFF. CDR3 sequence (DNA): TGTGCCAGCAGCGCACTCCTGGGATCTAATGAAAAACTGTTTTTT.

DNA for the CDR3: TGCAGTGCCTCAGCGGGGGGAGAAACTAATACGCAGTATTTT. Protein product: CSASAGGETNTQYF. The chain is built from TRBV20-1 and TRBJ2-3, with 9 bases matching TRBD2. The length of the CDR3 is 14 residues. The germline CDR1 and CDR2 sequences are DFQATT and SNEGSKA (reference sequence). J was trimmed by 7 bases and V by 6 bases; bases with no gene match: 11.

This clonotype has just a few counts. The J gene is TRBJ2-3, the V gene TRBV2, with 8 positions matching TRBD2. The CDR3 length is 13 residues. V was pared by 8 bases and J by 4 bases, with 5 bases of the junction left unmatched. The germline gives CDR1 SNHLY, CDR2 FYNNEI. Written as DNA, the CDR3 is TGTGCCAGCTCGGGACTAGGGGCAGATACGCAGTATTTT. Amino acids: CASSGLGADTQYF.

This rearrangement joins TRBV20-1 to TRBJ2-2, with 10 bases fitting TRBD2. The CDR3 spans 16 residues. Germline CDR1 and CDR2: DFQATT and SNEGSKA (reference sequence). Germline trimming cut 0 bases from V and 6 bases from J; bases unmatched to any gene: 7. CDR3 bases: TGCAGTGCTAGAGATCCCAGCGGGAGGGCCGCCGGGGAGCTGTTTTTT. It is translated as CSARDPSGRAAGELFF.

The chain combines TRBV2 with TRBJ2-6, with 10 bases that match TRBD2. The CDR3 runs to 17 residues. Germline lookup yields CDR1 SNHLY and CDR2 FYNNEI. With 8 bases clipped from V and 3 bases from J, the junction kept 10 bases outside the gene matches. Here the CDR3 DNA reads TGTGCCAGCGCGTCCGGGACTAGCGTCCGTGGGGCCAACGTCCTGACTTTC. Translating it yields CASASGTSVRGANVLTF.

V usage is TRBV3-1 and J usage is TRBJ2-7; D unclear. This CDR3 has 13 residues. V lost 0 bases to trimming and J lost 8 bases, with 11 bases between them. Germline loops: CDR1 LGHDT, CDR2 YNNKEL (reference sequence). The CDR3 sequence is CASSQDLGTQQYF. CDR3 bases: TGTGCCAGCAGCCAAGATCTAGGTACGCAGCAGTACTTC.

The chain combines TRBV20-1 with TRBJ2-1; TRBD2 agrees at 13 bases. CDR3 length: 14 residues. The J segment lost 3 bases and the V segment lost 5 bases, leaving 1 base of the junction unmatched. CDR1 is DFQATT, CDR2 SNEGSKA, per germline (reference sequence). The CDR3 here is CSAGTSGIYNEQFF. CDR3 in DNA: TGCAGTGCTGGGACTAGCGGGATCTACAATGAGCAGTTCTTC.

This clonotype was observed a handful of times. This chain joins TRBV12-3 or TRBV12-4 and TRBJ2-5; D is unclear. The ends were cut back, 1 base at V and 5 bases at J, with 14 bases in the middle. The CDR3 has 15 amino acids. The CDR3: CASSLVGAAKETQYF. CDR3 DNA: TGTGCCAGCAGTTTAGTAGGCGCGGCGAAGGAGACCCAGTACTTC.

This clonotype has more than one count but fewer than ten. The rearrangement joins TRBV10-3 to TRBJ2-2, with 7 positions matching TRBD1. Germline V gene lookup returns CDR1 ENHRY and CDR2 SYGVKD. J gave up 1 base and V 5 bases, and 4 bases lay outside the gene matches. The CDR3 runs to 15 residues. CDR3 DNA: TGTGCCATCAGTTCCGGGACAGTGAACACCGGGGAGCTGTTTTTT. It specifies CAISSGTVNTGELFF.

This clonotype was counted a few times. The chain recombines TRBV5-6 with TRBJ2-1; TRBD2 agrees at 14 bases. The V gene end was trimmed by 2 bases and the J gene end by 6 bases; junction bases not matched to a gene: 13. The CDR3 consists of 19 residues. The germline V gene encodes CDR1 SGHDT and CDR2 YYEEEE. CDR3 sequence reads: CASSFFGTSGSWRSNEQFF. The DNA of the CDR3 is TGTGCCAGCAGCTTTTTCGGGACTAGCGGGAGTTGGCGGTCCAATGAGCAGTTCTTC.

This clonotype was seen more than once but under ten times. The chain recombines TRBV28 with TRBJ1-3; D unclear. CDR3 length equals 14 residues. V lost 7 bases and J lost 0, with 10 bases in between. CDR1 MDHEN and CDR2 SYDVKM come from the germline V gene. The CDR3 sequence is CASTPGSSGNTIYF. The CDR3 nucleotides are TGTGCCAGCACCCCAGGATCCTCTGGAAACACCATATATTTT.